The 30 T cell receptor beta chains below come from one sample, sequenced in a study of blood T cells in healthy people across ages. Combining a sample-barcoded 5' primer with a J-beta primer mix, a second PCR ran for 7 to 11 cycles. One entry per CDR3 protein results from TCRdb running MiXCR on the 5' RACE reads. The sample has 600,000 to 1,000,000 distinct CDR3 sequences; 58% are singletons. Sequenced sample: blood. The origin of the receptors is a man between 25 and 39 years old in good health.

This clonotype was seen at least ten times. The chain has TRBV29-1 and TRBJ2-3; D perhaps matches TRBD1 (6 bases). Germline CDR1 and CDR2: SQVTM and ANQGSEA. V lost 6 bases to trimming and J lost 3 bases, with 16 bases between them. CDR3 length: 14 amino acids. This chain's CDR3 is CSVVPKTGTDTQYF. In DNA form, the CDR3 reads TGCAGCGTCGTCCCTAAAACAGGGACAGATACGCAGTATTTT.

The chain carries TRBV10-3 and TRBJ2-7, with D unresolved. The better agreement between TRBJ2-1 and the DNA end casts doubt on the J call. The CDR3 covers 14 residues. Per germline, CDR1 ENHRY and CDR2 SYGVKD. In nucleotides, the CDR3 is TGTGCCATCAGTGATAGAGCGCAACCCTACGAGCAGTTCTTC. This translates into CAISDRAQPYEQFF.

The J gene is TRBJ2-5, the V gene TRBV11-2, with TRBD1 matching 9 bases. Unmatched junction bases numbered 11, after V lost 4 bases and J lost 11 bases. Germline V CDR1 and CDR2: SGHAT, FQNNGV. This CDR3 region has 14 residues. The CDR3 nucleotides read TGTGCCAGCAGCTACACAGGGGGCGCGGGGGTGCAGTACTTC. Its protein is CASSYTGGAGVQYF.

Here the CDR3 reads CATSGRGYEQYF. Here the CDR3 DNA reads TGTGCCACAAGCGGGAGGGGCTACGAGCAGTACTTC. The rearrangement joins TRBV28 to TRBJ2-7; 10 nucleotides agree with TRBD2. Looked up from germline, CDR1 is MDHEN and CDR2 is SYDVKM. The J segment lost 3 bases and the V segment lost 10 bases, leaving 3 bases of the junction unmatched. CDR3 size: 12 residues.

CDR3 nucleotide sequence: TGTGCCAGCAGCTTAGGGCCCGGGGGAGGGGGCCGGCACTATGGCTACACCTTC. Translated: CASSLGPGGGGRHYGYTF. This chain uses TRBV11-3 with TRBJ1-2, with 7 nucleotides matching TRBD1. The length of the CDR3 is 18 residues. J lost 3 bases, V lost 1 base, and 14 bases had no gene match. Germline V CDR1 and CDR2: SGHNT, YENEEA.

The table lists this clonotype with a few counts. V and J are TRBV10-3 and TRBJ2-7; D gene uncertain. V lost 2 bases, J lost 2 bases, and 10 bases lay in between. This CDR3 comprises 14 residues. CDR1 is ENHRY, CDR2 SYGVKD, per germline. For the CDR3, the DNA is TGTGCCATCAGTGAGCCCGCTGACACCTACGAGCAGTACTTC. This sequence encodes CAISEPADTYEQYF.

This rearrangement joins TRBV6-2 or TRBV6-3 to TRBJ2-1; no reliable D call. The CDR3 contains 13 residues. Trimming stripped 0 bases from V and 12 bases from J, with 12 bases between. Germline values: CDR1 MNHEY, CDR2 SVGEGT. The CDR3 nucleotides are TGTGCCAGCAGTTACTCCTGGGTCATTGGGCAGTTCTTC. Translating gives CASSYSWVIGQFF.

The table lists this clonotype with a few counts. This chain connects TRBV5-1 to TRBJ1-1, with D tentatively TRBD1 (5 bases). CDR3 size: 15 residues. V was trimmed by 4 bases and J by 2 bases, leaving 15 bases between them. Germline CDR1 is SGHRS and CDR2 is YFSETQ. The chain's CDR3 is CASSAGGWGNTEAFF. Written as DNA, the CDR3 is TGCGCCAGCAGCGCGGGGGGTTGGGGCAACACTGAAGCTTTCTTT.

In its sample, this clonotype was seen a few times. The chain employs TRBV10-3 and TRBJ2-5; D might be TRBD1 or TRBD2, each matching 5 bases. There are 15 residues in the CDR3. Looked up from germline, CDR1 is ENHRY and CDR2 is SYGVKD. Trimming removed 6 bases from V and 2 bases from J, with 16 bases in between. CDR3 region: CAIRGDAVDQETQYF. DNA of the CDR3: TGTGCCATCAGGGGGGACGCCGTGGATCAAGAGACCCAGTACTTC.

J is TRBJ1-2 and V is TRBV20-1; D ambiguous. CDR3 length: 14 amino acids. V was clipped by 6 bases and J by 5 bases, with 19 bases between them. Germline CDR1 DFQATT, CDR2 SNEGSKA (reference sequence). Here the CDR3 DNA reads TGCAGTGCGACCGAACCGAGCCCTCCGTATGGCTACACCTTC. This sequence encodes CSATEPSPPYGYTF.

The chain couples TRBV6-5 to TRBJ1-5, with no clear D. The CDR3 covers 14 residues. V was pared by 6 bases and J by 1 base, with 10 bases between. The V gene's germline CDR1 is MNHEY and CDR2 SVGAGI. The DNA of the CDR3 is TGTGCCAGCAGGATCGGTGGGAGCAATCAGCCCCAGCATTTT. Translation gives CASRIGGSNQPQHF.

The gene calls are TRBV7-2 and TRBJ2-5; no firm D call. The CDR3 runs 13 residues. Germline CDR1 SGHTA, CDR2 FQGNSA. Trimming took off 6 bases at V and 7 bases at J, with 15 bases between the two ends. The CDR3 spells CASRKDQSGTQYF. CDR3 DNA sequence: TGTGCCAGCAGAAAAGACCAGTCGGGGACCCAGTACTTC. Complete variable domain (other parts from reference TRBV7-2 and TRBJ2-5): GAGVSQSPSNKVTEKGKDVELRCDPISGHTALYWYRQSLGQGLEFLIYFQGNSAPDKSGLPSDRFSAERTGGSVSTLTIQRTQQEDSAVYLCASRKDQSGTQYFGPGTRLLVL.

The chain couples TRBV28 to TRBJ2-5; TRBD1 is a possible D gene (7 bases). With the DNA end fitting TRBJ2-7 better, the J assignment may be wrong. Looked up from germline, CDR1 is MDHEN and CDR2 is SYDVKM. CDR3 length: 16 residues. The CDR3 loop is CASTPRGGRGRFEQYF. For the CDR3, the DNA is TGTGCCAGCACACCTCGGGGCGGCAGGGGGAGGTTCGAGCAGTACTTC.

The chain has TRBV10-3 and TRBJ2-3, with D uncertain. This CDR3 is 14 amino acids long. Germline CDR1 is ENHRY and CDR2 is SYGVKD. V lost 0 bases and J 0 bases, leaving 4 bases between the germline ends. The CDR3 nucleotides are TGTGCCATCAGTGAGTCGACTAGCACAGATACGCAGTATTTT. Its protein is CAISESTSTDTQYF.

This clonotype was counted ten times or more. The chain links TRBV27 to TRBJ2-1; 8 bases agree with TRBD1. The J segment lost 14 bases and the V segment lost 6 bases, leaving 9 bases of the junction unmatched. CDR3 size: 12 residues. Germline-derived CDR1 and CDR2 are MNHEY and SMNVEV (reference sequence). CDR3 amino acids: CASRSDRGREFF. CDR3 nucleotide sequence: TGTGCCAGCAGATCCGACAGGGGAAGGGAGTTCTTC.

V gene TRBV12-3 or TRBV12-4 combines with J gene TRBJ1-5; TRBD1 might be the D (5 bases). The CDR3 runs to 16 residues. V gave up 3 bases and J gave up 7 bases, with 19 bases separating them. CDR3 sequence reads: CASSFRGPSTNQPQHF. CDR3 bases: TGTGCCAGCAGTTTTCGGGGCCCCAGCACAAACCAGCCCCAGCATTTT.

This chain connects TRBV20-1 to TRBJ2-4; D might be TRBD2 (7 bases). Germline V lookup: CDR1 DFQATT, CDR2 SNEGSKA (reference sequence). The CDR3 spans 15 residues. V lost 5 bases, J lost 0 bases, and 14 bases lay in between. The CDR3: CSADGGGGAKNIQYF. The CDR3 DNA is TGCAGTGCTGATGGGGGGGGCGGAGCCAAAAACATTCAGTACTTC.

Notes on this clonotype: This sequence may be a read error, since a much larger clone differs from it by one base. CDR3 sequence: CASSFPLIGDEQYF. The CDR3 DNA sequence: TGTGCCAGCAGTTTTCCACTAATAGGCGATGAGCAGTACTTC. The V and J genes are TRBV28 and TRBJ2-7; no firm D call. This CDR3 has 14 residues. V dropped 3 bases and J dropped 7 bases, with 16 bases sitting between them. CDR1 MDHEN and CDR2 SYDVKM come from the germline V gene.

The chain is built from TRBV12-3 or TRBV12-4 and TRBJ1-2; D possibly corresponds to TRBD1 (5 bases). The V end was cut by 5 bases, the J end by 8 bases, with 15 bases between. The CDR3 totals 13 residues. CDR3 bases: TGTGCCAGCAGTCCCTCAGGGAAAGGAGGCTACACCTTC. It translates to CASSPSGKGGYTF.

This sequence joins TRBV7-6 and TRBJ2-1; D is unresolved. Between the trimmed V and J ends, which lost 1 base and 15 bases, there was a span of 13 bases. The CDR3 consists of 12 residues. Germline CDR1 SGHVS, CDR2 FNYEAQ. The CDR3 region has the DNA TGTGCCAGCAGCTTAGACGGCATATACCTGTTCTTC. This gives the protein CASSLDGIYLFF.

The CDR3 reads CASSLLTSSETQYF. DNA for the CDR3: TGTGCCAGCAGCTTGCTGACTAGCTCGGAGACCCAGTACTTC. The rearrangement links TRBV7-2 to TRBJ2-7, with 7 positions matching TRBD2. The J call is uncertain, as TRBJ2-5 better fits the DNA end. CDR1 is SGHTA, CDR2 FQGNSA, per germline. The CDR3 has 14 residues.

This chain joins TRBV28 and TRBJ1-1; D is undetermined. The germline V gene has CDR1 MDHEN and CDR2 SYDVKM. V gave up 6 bases and J gave up 3 bases, with 11 bases separating them. The CDR3 runs 13 residues. This CDR3 reads CASSVTRYTEAFF. The CDR3 bases are TGTGCCAGCAGCGTGACCAGGTACACTGAAGCTTTCTTT.

The J gene is TRBJ2-7, the V gene TRBV15, with D tentatively TRBD2 (5 bases). Germline CDR1 is LNHNV and CDR2 is YYDKDF (reference sequence). V was pared by 3 bases and J by 5 bases, with 17 bases between. The CDR3 covers 15 residues. This CDR3 reads CATSRERRPLDEQYF. CDR3 nucleotides: TGTGCCACCAGCAGGGAGCGGAGGCCTCTAGACGAGCAGTACTTC.

The V and J genes are TRBV27 and TRBJ2-5; tentatively, D is TRBD1 (5 bases). CDR1 and CDR2 from the germline V gene are MNHEY and SMNVEV (reference sequence). Trimming cost V 6 bases and J 11 bases, with 25 bases left between them. CDR3 size: 15 residues. Written as DNA, the CDR3 is TGTGCCAGCAGCCTGGCTGGGGCAACAACCTACGGGCAGTACTTC. Translating gives CASSLAGATTYGQYF.

This clonotype was picked up a small number of times. This chain connects TRBV5-1 to TRBJ2-1; the match to TRBD2 covers 9 bases. With 6 bases clipped from V and 4 bases from J, the junction kept 5 bases outside the gene matches. The CDR3 is 14 residues long. CDR1 is SGHRS and CDR2 is YFSETQ in the germline V gene. The CDR3 loop reads CASTASGMYNEQFF. In DNA form, the CDR3 reads TGCGCCAGCACTGCTAGCGGGATGTACAATGAGCAGTTCTTC.

V usage is TRBV6-6 and J usage is TRBJ1-1; D gene uncertain. CDR3 size: 14 residues. V lost 3 bases to trimming and J lost 4 bases, with 12 bases between them. Germline V gene data show CDR1 as MNHNY and CDR2 as SVGAGI (reference sequence). The DNA for the CDR3 is TGTGCCAGCAGTTATGGTCTCTTGGGCACTGAAGCTTTCTTT. It yields the protein CASSYGLLGTEAFF.

The chain has TRBV14 and TRBJ2-1; D gene unclear. In germline, CDR1 is SGHDN, CDR2 FVKESK. The CDR3 contains 11 residues. V gave up 4 bases and J gave up 10 bases, with 8 bases separating them. As DNA, the CDR3 is TGTGCCAGCAGCCTGGCTAAGGAGCAGTTCTTC. Its protein is CASSLAKEQFF.

The J gene is TRBJ1-5, the V gene TRBV20-1, with a possible D match to TRBD1 (6 bases). Germline assignment: CDR1 DFQATT and CDR2 SNEGSKA (reference sequence). The CDR3 has 16 residues. V was cut by 2 bases and J by 5 bases, with 19 bases left in between. CDR3 sequence (DNA): TGCAGTGCTAGAAGAGGGGGTCAGGGCGGCGATCAGCCCCAGCATTTT. Translating gives CSARRGGQGGDQPQHF.

This clonotype occurred once. The V and J genes are TRBV7-9 and TRBJ1-1; D not resolved. The V gene lost 5 bases and the J gene lost 10 bases, with 14 bases spanning the gap. CDR1 is SEHNR, CDR2 FQNEAQ, per germline (reference sequence). CDR3 size: 12 residues. CDR3 DNA: TGTGCCAGCAGCCCCGAGGCCTCCGGAGCTTTCTTT. This codes for CASSPEASGAFF.

The CDR3 is CASSPLLGSTDTQYF. Written as DNA, the CDR3 is TGTGCCAGCAGCCCGCTACTAGGGAGCACAGATACGCAGTATTTT. The rearrangement links TRBV7-2 to TRBJ2-3; weak D call: TRBD2 (5 bases). V gave up 5 bases and J gave up 0 bases, with 12 bases separating them. This CDR3 has 15 amino acids. Germline V lookup: CDR1 SGHTA, CDR2 FQGNSA.